These 8 T cell receptor beta chains were sequenced from one sample in a study of blood T cell repertoires in COVID-19. Profiling relied on immunoSEQ multiplex PCR, and the TCRdb table lists in-frame clones only, not all of them. Of some 90,000 clones in the sample, roughly 72% were seen once. The sample taken for sequencing was peripheral blood. Receptor source: an older woman in a cohort sampled during active or convalescent COVID-19.

The chain combines TRBV10-3 with TRBJ2-1; TRBD2 is a possible D gene (5 bases). In germline, CDR1 is ENHRY, CDR2 SYGVKD. The CDR3 totals 15 residues. V was pared by 0 bases and J by 2 bases, with 8 bases between. CDR3 nucleotide sequence: TGTGCCATCAGTGAGTCGCGGGCTACCTACAATGAGCAGTTCTTC. Protein: CAISESRATYNEQFF.

This chain connects TRBV20-1 to TRBJ1-6, with 11 positions matching TRBD1. Germline CDR1 is DFQATT and CDR2 is SNEGSKA (reference sequence). V gave up 3 bases and J gave up 0 bases; unmatched junction bases: 4. The CDR3 contains 17 residues. The CDR3 region has the DNA TGCAGTGCTAGTAGGGGGACAGGGGGCTCCTATAATTCACCCCTCCACTTT. This gives the protein CSASRGTGGSYNSPLHF.

The V gene is TRBV4-1, the J gene TRBJ2-7; 11 positions match TRBD1. V lost 2 bases and J lost 5; bases outside the gene matches: 5. CDR1 and CDR2 from the germline V gene are MGHRA and YSYEKL. The CDR3 is 15 residues long. CDR3 amino acids: CASSQPGTGGDEQYF. In DNA, the CDR3 is TGCGCCAGCAGCCAACCCGGGACAGGGGGTGACGAGCAGTACTTC.

As to this clone: A much larger clone lies a single base off, so this may be a read error. The sample holds other DNA sequences that translate to the same CDR3. The V and J genes are TRBV6-5 and TRBJ1-1; possible D gene TRBD1, 6 bases. CDR1 is MNHEY, CDR2 SVGAGI, per germline. Trimming removed 0 bases from V and 1 base from J, with 9 bases in between. The length of the CDR3 is 15 residues. The CDR3 DNA reads TGTGCCAGCAGTTACTCGACAGGTTGGAACACTGAAGCTTTCTTT. As protein: CASSYSTGWNTEAFF.

This clone was detected only a few times. The J gene is TRBJ2-1, the V gene TRBV30; the match to TRBD2 covers 11 bases. This CDR3 comprises 15 residues. The germline CDR1 and CDR2 sequences are GTSNPN and SVGIG (reference sequence). V was clipped by 3 bases and J by 6 bases; unmatched bases: 7. CDR3: CAWRGLAGGRNEQFF. For the CDR3, the DNA is TGTGCCTGGAGGGGGCTAGCGGGGGGCCGCAATGAGCAGTTCTTC.

The chain joins TRBV18 to TRBJ2-7; TRBD1 matches 9 bases. There are 15 residues in the CDR3. Germline lookup yields CDR1 KGHSH and CDR2 LQKENI. V shed 3 bases and J 0 bases; nucleotides not matched to a gene: 3. The CDR3, as DNA: TGTGCCAGCTCACCCGGACAGGGGAGCTCCTACGAGCAGTACTTC. The encoded protein is CASSPGQGSSYEQYF. The full variable domain, rest sourced from reference TRBV18 and TRBJ2-7, is NAGVMQNPRHLVRRRGQEARLRCSPMKGHSHVYWYRQLPEEGLKFMVYLQKENIIDESGMPKERFSAEFPKEGPSILRIQQVVRGDSAAYFCASSPGQGSSYEQYFGPGTRLTVT.

V is TRBV7-6 and J is TRBJ2-2, with 8 bases identical to TRBD1. The germline CDR1 and CDR2 sequences are SGHVS and FNYEAQ. V shed 0 bases and J 1 base; nucleotides not matched to a gene: 4. This CDR3 is 17 amino acids long. CDR3 sequence (DNA): TGTGCCAGCAGCTTAGCGACGACAGGGGTGAACACCGGGGAGCTGTTTTTT. It yields the protein CASSLATTGVNTGELFF.

The genes are TRBV18 and TRBJ2-1; maybe TRBD1 (6 bases). This CDR3 comprises 14 residues. Germline loops: CDR1 KGHSH, CDR2 LQKENI. Trimming removed 4 bases from V and 4 bases from J, with 11 bases in between. CDR3 residues: CASSRITGYNEQFF. Here the CDR3 DNA reads TGTGCCAGCTCACGGATAACAGGGTACAATGAGCAGTTCTTC.